The 5 T cell receptor beta chains below all came from one sample that was sequenced in a study of STAT3 mutations in large granular lymphocyte leukemia. Whole-study results and caveats: Every T-LGLL patient had at least one immunodominant TCRbeta clonotype.

Libraries were prepared by immunoSEQ multiplex PCR; TCRdb keeps only in-frame clonotypes and omits some of them. This table holds over 9,000 clones, around 90% found once. Antigen specificity for these receptors is unknown. The specimen was peripheral blood mononuclear cells. The receptor source for this set is a man aged 55-75 years with T-cell large granular lymphocyte leukemia. Some clones in this sample may be carry-over from other donors' samples.

V and J are TRBV29-1 and TRBJ2-5; 7 nucleotides line up with TRBD1. With 3 bases clipped from V and 11 bases from J, the junction kept 6 bases outside the gene matches. The CDR3 has 11 residues. Germline loops: CDR1 SQVTM, CDR2 ANQGSEA. CDR3 protein: CSVERGGKQYF. DNA for the CDR3: TGCAGCGTTGAGAGAGGGGGCAAACAGTACTTC.

The rearrangement uses TRBV7-2 and TRBJ2-3; D may be TRBD2 (6 bases). The CDR3 extends over 11 amino acids. V was trimmed by 5 bases and J by 6 bases, leaving 6 bases between them. Germline V lookup: CDR1 SGHTA, CDR2 FQGNSA. Written as DNA, the CDR3 is TGTGCCAGCAGCGCGGGGGATACGCAGTATTTT. Its protein product is CASSAGDTQYF.

The J gene is TRBJ1-5, the V gene TRBV18, with a tentative D call TRBD1 (5 bases). Germline V gene sequence: CDR1 KGHSH, CDR2 LQKENI. This CDR3 has 12 amino acids. V was trimmed by 8 bases and J by 7 bases, leaving 12 bases between them. The CDR3 DNA follows: TGTGCCAGCGGGACCGGGGCCCAGCCCCAGCATTTT. Residues: CASGTGAQPQHF.

CDR3 amino acids: CASSSPRDRTLNTEAFF. The CDR3 DNA reads TGCGCCAGCAGCTCTCCCCGGGACAGGACCTTGAACACTGAAGCTTTCTTT. The gene calls are TRBV5-1 and TRBJ1-1; 8 nucleotides agree with TRBD1. The trim removed 3 bases at V and 0 bases at J, leaving 10 bases unmatched. From germline, CDR1 is SGHRS and CDR2 YFSETQ. The CDR3 is made up of 17 amino acids.

This chain joins TRBV5-1 and TRBJ2-7; 8 bases align to TRBD1. The germline V gene encodes CDR1 SGHRS and CDR2 YFSETQ. The V gene end was trimmed by 5 bases and the J gene end by 3 bases; junction bases not matched to a gene: 10. This CDR3 is 15 amino acids long. The CDR3 DNA sequence: TGCGCCAGCAGTCCTAAACAGGGGGGAGGCTACGAGCAGTACTTC. As protein: CASSPKQGGGYEQYF.